This T cell receptor beta chain derives from a study of blood T cell repertoires in COVID-19. For the study at large: Researchers got acute and convalescent COVID-19 samples from the United States, Italy and Spain. Sample material is recorded as cDNA or gDNA derived from T cells, B-cell-depleted T cells, or PBMCs.

In the original processing: Cell counts per sample came from amplifying reference gene primers. The method was immunoSEQ multiplex PCR; TCRdb's version includes in-frame clones alone and lacks a portion of them. Clone size and the V and J calls come from that table; the DNA yielded D and trimming. The table shows about 200,000 clones, with roughly 80% occurring only once. Seattle patients were enrolled while actively infected and followed longitudinally. The receptor was derived from a man aged 55 to 70 with COVID-19, enrolled during active disease. The specimen was peripheral blood.

DNA of the CDR3: TGTGCCAGCAGTGACACTCTGACCGGGGAGCTGTTTTTT. Translating gives CASSDTLTGELFF. J is TRBJ2-2 and V is TRBV25-1; no clear D. Germline loops: CDR1 MGHDK, CDR2 SYGVNS. V gave up 3 bases and J gave up 5 bases, with 7 bases separating them. The CDR3 is 13 residues long.